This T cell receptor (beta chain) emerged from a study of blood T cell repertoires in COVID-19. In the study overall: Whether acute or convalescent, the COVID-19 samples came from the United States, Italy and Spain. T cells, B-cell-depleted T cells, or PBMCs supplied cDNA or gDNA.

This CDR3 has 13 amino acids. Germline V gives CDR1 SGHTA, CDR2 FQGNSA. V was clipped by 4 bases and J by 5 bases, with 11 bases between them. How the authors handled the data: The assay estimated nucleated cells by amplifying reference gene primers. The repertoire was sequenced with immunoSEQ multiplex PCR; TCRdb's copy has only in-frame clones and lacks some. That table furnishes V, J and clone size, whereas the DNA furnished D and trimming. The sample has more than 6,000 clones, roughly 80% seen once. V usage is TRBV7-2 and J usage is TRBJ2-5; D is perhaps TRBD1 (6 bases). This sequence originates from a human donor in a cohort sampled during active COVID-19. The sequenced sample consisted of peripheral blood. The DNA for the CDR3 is TGTGCCAGCAGCTCCGATCAGGGGGAGACCCAGTACTTC. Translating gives CASSSDQGETQYF.